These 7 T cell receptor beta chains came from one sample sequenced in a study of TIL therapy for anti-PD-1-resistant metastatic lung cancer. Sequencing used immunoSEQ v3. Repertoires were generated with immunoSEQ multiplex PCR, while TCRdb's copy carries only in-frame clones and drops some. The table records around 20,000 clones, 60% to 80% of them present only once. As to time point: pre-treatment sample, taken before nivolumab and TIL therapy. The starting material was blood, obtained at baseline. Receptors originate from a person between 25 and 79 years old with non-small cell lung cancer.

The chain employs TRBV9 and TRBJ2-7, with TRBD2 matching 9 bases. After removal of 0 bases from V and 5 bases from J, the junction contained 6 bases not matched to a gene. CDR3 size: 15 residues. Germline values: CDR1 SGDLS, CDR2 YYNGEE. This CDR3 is CASSVGLAGENEQYF. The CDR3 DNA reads TGTGCCAGCAGCGTAGGGTTAGCGGGAGAAAACGAGCAGTACTTC. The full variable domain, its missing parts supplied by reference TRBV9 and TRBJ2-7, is DSGVTQTPKHLITATGQRVTLRCSPRSGDLSVYWYQQSLDQGLQFLIQYYNGEERAKGNILERFSAQQFPDLHSELNLSSLELGDSALYFCASSVGLAGENEQYFGPGTRLTVT.

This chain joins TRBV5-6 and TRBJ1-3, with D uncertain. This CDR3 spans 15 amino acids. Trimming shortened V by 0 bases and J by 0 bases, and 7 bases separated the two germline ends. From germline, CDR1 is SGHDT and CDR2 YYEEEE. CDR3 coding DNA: TGTGCCAGCAGCTTGGCAGCTAACTCTGGAAACACCATATATTTT. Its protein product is CASSLAANSGNTIYF.

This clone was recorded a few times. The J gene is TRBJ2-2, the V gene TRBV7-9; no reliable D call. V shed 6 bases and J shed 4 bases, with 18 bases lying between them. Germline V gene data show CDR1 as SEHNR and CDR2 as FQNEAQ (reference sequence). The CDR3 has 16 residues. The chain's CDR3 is CASRLPLPEVTGELFF. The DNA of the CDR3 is TGTGCCAGCAGACTCCCCCTCCCCGAGGTCACCGGGGAGCTGTTTTTT.

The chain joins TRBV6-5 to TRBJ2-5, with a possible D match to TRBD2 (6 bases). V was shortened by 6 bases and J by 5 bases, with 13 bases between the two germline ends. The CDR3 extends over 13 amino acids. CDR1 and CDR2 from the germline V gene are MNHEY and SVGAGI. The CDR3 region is CASRRDLGETQYF. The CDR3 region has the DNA TGTGCCAGCAGGCGGGACTTAGGGGAGACCCAGTACTTC.

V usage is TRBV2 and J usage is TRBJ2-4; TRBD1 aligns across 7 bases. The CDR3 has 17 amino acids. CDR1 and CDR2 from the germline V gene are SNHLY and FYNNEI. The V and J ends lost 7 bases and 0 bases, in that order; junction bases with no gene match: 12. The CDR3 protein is CASTRVGNRGAKNIQYF. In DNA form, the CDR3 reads TGTGCCAGCACCCGGGTCGGTAACAGGGGAGCCAAAAACATTCAGTACTTC.

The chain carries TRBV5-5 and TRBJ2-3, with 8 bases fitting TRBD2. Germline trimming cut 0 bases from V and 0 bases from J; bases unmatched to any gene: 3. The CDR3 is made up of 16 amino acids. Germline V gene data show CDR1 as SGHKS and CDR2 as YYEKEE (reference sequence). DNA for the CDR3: TGTGCCAGCAGCTTGGTGCTAGCGGGTAGCACAGATACGCAGTATTTT. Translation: CASSLVLAGSTDTQYF.

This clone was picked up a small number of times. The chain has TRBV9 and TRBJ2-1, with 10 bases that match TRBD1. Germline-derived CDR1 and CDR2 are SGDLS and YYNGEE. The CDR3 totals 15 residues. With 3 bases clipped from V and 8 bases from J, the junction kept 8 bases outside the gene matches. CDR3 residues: CASSATGGVGDEQFF. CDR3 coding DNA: TGTGCCAGCAGCGCGACAGGGGGCGTAGGAGATGAGCAGTTCTTC.